This T cell receptor (beta chain) comes out of a study of blood T cell repertoires in COVID-19. Participants classified as exposed had met a COVID-19 case within 2 weeks before study entry. In the study's own analysis: For nucleated cells, counts were estimated from reference gene primer amplification. Clones were sequenced by immunoSEQ multiplex PCR, and TCRdb holds only the in-frame ones, with some missing. The DNA was the basis for D and trimming; V, J and clone size are from that table. This table holds 300,000 to 450,000 clones, around nine tenths found once. Material: PBMCs or T cells enriched from blood (not recorded which). The source of this sequence is a woman in her 30s who had been exposed to COVID-19.

The CDR3 DNA sequence: TGTGCCAGTACCACAACAGGGAATCAGCCCCAGCATTTT. It encodes CASTTTGNQPQHF. The rearrangement links TRBV19 to TRBJ1-5, with D possibly matching TRBD1 (6 bases). The CDR3 extends over 13 amino acids. The germline V and J ends were trimmed by 7 bases and 4 bases, with 11 bases remaining between them. Per the germline V gene, CDR1 is LNHDA and CDR2 is SQIVND (reference sequence).